This T cell receptor (beta chain) was captured in a study of sequential checkpoint blockade in melanoma. Judged by abundance, this clone is medium-sized (0.01 to 0.1%). Treatment defined: randomized to nivolumab then ipilimumab (arm A) or the reverse (arm B). Germline loops: CDR1 SGHNT, CDR2 YENEEA. Trimming took off 3 bases at V and 0 bases at J, with 24 bases between the two ends. The CDR3 loop spans 20 amino acids. Profiling relied on immunoSEQ multiplex PCR, and the TCRdb table lists in-frame clones only, not all of them. This table has about 1,400 clones, under 30% appearing once. Sequenced material: tumor tissue (inferred from file names), taken from a patient given nivolumab and ipilimumab in sequence. This chain links TRBV11-3 with TRBJ1-3; the D is unclear. The TCR was taken from a human donor with melanoma. The chain's CDR3 is CASSLSRRAGPRSSGNTIYF. CDR3 coding DNA: TGTGCCAGCAGCTTGAGCCGGAGGGCTGGCCCAAGGTCCTCTGGAAACACCATATATTTT.